This T cell receptor beta chain was retrieved from a study of human T cells and chemical hapten exposure. Study-wide background: The use of 2% DPC on around 2 cm by around 2 cm of upper inner arm skin constituted sensitization. Patients, a majority of them female, were diagnosed with alopecia areata, totalis or universalis.

The ends lost 0 bases at V and 9 bases at J; junction bases unmatched: 8. In germline, CDR1 is LGHDT, CDR2 YNNKEL (reference sequence). The CDR3 covers 15 residues. Study-wide results and limits: There was alopecia in the donors, so their immune response may differ from that of healthy people.

Specified time point: patch test 3, about 24 weeks after DPC sensitization. The treatment denotes: therapeutic diphenylcyclopropenone sensitization with weekly scalp DPC. This clonotype was picked up many times. Its antigen is undetermined. Library construction involved attaching unique molecular identifiers to individual cDNA molecules, which allowed quantitative, reproducible TCR counting. TCRdb used MiXCR to reprocess the RACE reads, holding one entry per CDR3 protein. This table has under 100,000 distinct CDR3 sequences, 10% to 13% appearing once. The chain recombines TRBV3-1 with TRBJ2-1; TRBD2 matches at 7 bases. The sequence came from a woman aged 45-65 years with alopecia areata. Some clones in this sample may be carry-over from other donors' samples. Sequences were derived from whole blood, sampled in connection with sensitization to the hapten diphenylcyclopropenone (DPC). CDR3 in amino acids: CASSQDRTGRGEQFF. The DNA of the CDR3 is TGTGCCAGCAGCCAAGATAGAACTGGGAGGGGTGAGCAGTTCTTC.